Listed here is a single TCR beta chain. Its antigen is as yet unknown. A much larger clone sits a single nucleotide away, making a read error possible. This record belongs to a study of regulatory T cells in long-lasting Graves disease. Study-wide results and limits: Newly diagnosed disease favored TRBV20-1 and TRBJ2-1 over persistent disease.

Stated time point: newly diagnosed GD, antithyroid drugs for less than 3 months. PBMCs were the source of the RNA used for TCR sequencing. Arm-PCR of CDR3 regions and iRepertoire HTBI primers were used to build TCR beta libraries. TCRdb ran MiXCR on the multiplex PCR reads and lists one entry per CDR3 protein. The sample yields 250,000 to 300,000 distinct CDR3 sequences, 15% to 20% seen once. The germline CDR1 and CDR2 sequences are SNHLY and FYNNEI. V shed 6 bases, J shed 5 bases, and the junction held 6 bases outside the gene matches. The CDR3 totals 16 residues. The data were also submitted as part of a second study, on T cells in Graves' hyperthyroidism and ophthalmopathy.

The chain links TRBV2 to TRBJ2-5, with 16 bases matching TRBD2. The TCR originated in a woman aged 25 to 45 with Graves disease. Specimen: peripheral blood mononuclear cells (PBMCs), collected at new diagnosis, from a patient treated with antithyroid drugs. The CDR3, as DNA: TGTGCCAGCAGCGGGACTAGCGGGGGGGGCGGGGAGACCCAGTACTTC. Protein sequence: CASSGTSGGGGETQYF.